One sample yielded the 24 T cell receptor beta chains listed below, sequenced in a study of chemoradiotherapy in HPV16-positive cancers. Profiling relied on immunoSEQ multiplex PCR, and the TCRdb table lists in-frame clones only, not all of them. The table records fewer than 25,000 clones, just under 95% of them present only once. Sequenced material: blood, taken from a patient who underwent chemoradiotherapy. These receptor sequences come from a human donor with HPV-associated anogenital cancer.

The rearrangement links TRBV19 to TRBJ2-6; no definite D call. Germline V gives CDR1 LNHDA, CDR2 SQIVND (reference sequence). V lost 6 bases, J lost 2 bases, and 14 bases lay in between. The CDR3 totals 16 residues. The CDR3 sequence is CASSPGIGAGANVLTF. The CDR3, as DNA: TGTGCCAGTAGCCCTGGGATAGGAGCTGGGGCCAACGTCCTGACTTTC.

The chain uses TRBV10-1 and TRBJ1-6; D is undetermined. CDR1 is WNHNN and CDR2 is SYGVQD in the germline V gene (reference sequence). The length of the CDR3 is 14 residues. The germline V and J ends were trimmed by 3 bases and 5 bases, with 8 bases remaining between them. The CDR3 sequence: CASSEGSNNSPLHF. The CDR3 DNA sequence: TGCGCCAGCAGTGAAGGCAGCAATAATTCACCCCTCCACTTT.

The chain has TRBV10-2 and TRBJ1-5, with 7 bases fitting TRBD1. Germline V gene lookup returns CDR1 WSHSY and CDR2 SAAADI. CDR3 length: 15 residues. After removal of 3 bases from V and 9 bases from J, the junction contained 11 bases not matched to a gene. The DNA for the CDR3 is TGCGCCAGCAGTGACCTGAACAGGGGAGGTCGGCCCCAGCATTTT. As protein: CASSDLNRGGRPQHF.

The V call is TRBV29-1, the J call TRBJ2-3, with no clear D. The V gene lost 4 bases and the J gene lost 6 bases, with 11 bases spanning the gap. CDR1 and CDR2 from the germline V gene are SQVTM and ANQGSEA. This CDR3 has 12 residues. The CDR3 loop is CSVGWLGDTQYF. CDR3 bases: TGCAGCGTTGGATGGCTGGGGGATACGCAGTATTTT.

The V gene is TRBV2, the J gene TRBJ1-2; 8 positions agree with TRBD1. CDR1 and CDR2 (germline): SNHLY, FYNNEI. The CDR3 has 16 residues. The V segment lost 2 bases and the J segment 7 bases; nucleotides outside the gene matches: 12. CDR3: CASSEPGTGGAGGYTF. CDR3 nucleotide sequence: TGTGCCAGCAGTGAACCAGGGACAGGTGGGGCTGGTGGCTACACCTTC. Full variable domain (rest looked up from reference TRBV2 and TRBJ1-2): EPEVTQTPSHQVTQMGQEVILRCVPISNHLYFYWYRQILGQKVEFLVSFYNNEISEKSEIFDDQFSVERPDGSNFTLKIRSTKLEDSAMYFCASSEPGTGGAGGYTFGSGTRLTVV.

The genes are TRBV6-4 and TRBJ2-5; 12 bases are shared with TRBD2. J gave up 2 bases and V 2 bases, and 6 bases lay outside the gene matches. The CDR3 extends over 17 amino acids. Germline CDR1 reads MRHNA; CDR2 reads SNTAGT. CDR3 in DNA: TGTGCCAGCAGTGACAGACTAGCGGGAGATAGTCAAGAGACCCAGTACTTC. This gives the protein CASSDRLAGDSQETQYF.

This clone is a singleton in its sample. The chain combines TRBV7-2 with TRBJ2-3, with D perhaps matching TRBD2 (6 bases). Deletions cut 3 bases from V and 3 bases from J, with 13 bases between. CDR1 and CDR2 (germline): SGHTA, FQGNSA. The CDR3 has 15 residues. The CDR3 is CASSLLGTGTDTQYF. The CDR3 DNA reads TGTGCCAGCAGCTTGTTGGGGACTGGAACAGATACGCAGTATTTT.

The genes are TRBV9 and TRBJ1-3; D is unresolved. Trimming shortened V by 0 bases and J by 7 bases, and 11 bases separated the two germline ends. Looked up from germline, CDR1 is SGDLS and CDR2 is YYNGEE. The CDR3 has 14 amino acids. DNA for the CDR3: TGTGCCAGCAGCGTAGCTAGCCTCAGGAACACCATATATTTT. Amino acids: CASSVASLRNTIYF.

The chain couples TRBV5-5 to TRBJ2-7, with D perhaps matching TRBD2 (6 bases). This CDR3 spans 14 amino acids. Germline V gene data show CDR1 as SGHKS and CDR2 as YYEKEE (reference sequence). V was trimmed by 4 bases and J by 2 bases, leaving 13 bases between them. This chain's CDR3 is CASSGRDGPYEQYF. The CDR3 DNA follows: TGTGCCAGCAGCGGGCGGGACGGACCCTACGAGCAGTACTTC.

V and J are TRBV29-1 and TRBJ2-7; 10 bases agree with TRBD2. Germline V gene lookup returns CDR1 SQVTM and CDR2 ANQGSEA. The junction had 3 bases not matched to a gene; V was cut back by 0 bases and J by 4 bases. The CDR3 loop spans 14 amino acids. In nucleotides, the CDR3 is TGCAGCGTTGAAGACGGGACTAGCGTATACGAGCAGTACTTC. Amino acids: CSVEDGTSVYEQYF.

This clone was detected once. This chain links TRBV7-2 with TRBJ1-5; D is perhaps TRBD1 (5 bases). The V gene's germline CDR1 is SGHTA and CDR2 FQGNSA. This CDR3 has 15 residues. The V gene lost 5 bases and the J gene lost 7 bases, with 18 bases spanning the gap. CDR3 in DNA: TGTGCCAGCAGCCTCAGGGCGTGGGGGTACCAGCCCCAGCATTTT. Amino acid sequence: CASSLRAWGYQPQHF.

The gene calls are TRBV4-2 and TRBJ1-3; 8 nucleotides line up with TRBD1. Trimming at V came to 4 bases and at J to 4 bases, leaving 3 bases not matched to a gene. Germline CDR1 reads LGHNA; CDR2 reads YNFKEQ. This CDR3 has 14 residues. CDR3 loop: CASSLTGDGNTIYF. DNA for the CDR3: TGTGCCAGCAGCCTGACAGGGGACGGAAACACCATATATTTT.

DNA for the CDR3: TGCAGCGTTCTAATCGCTGAAGCTTTCTTT. This sequence encodes CSVLIAEAFF. The chain combines TRBV29-1 with TRBJ1-1; no definite D call. The V and J ends lost 5 bases and 6 bases respectively, with 7 bases between them. CDR1 is SQVTM and CDR2 is ANQGSEA in the germline V gene. The CDR3 length is 10 residues.

V is TRBV29-1 and J is TRBJ1-2; the D gene is possibly TRBD1 (6 bases). CDR3 length: 13 residues. V was cut by 4 bases and J by 3 bases, with 12 bases left in between. From germline, CDR1 is SQVTM and CDR2 ANQGSEA. The CDR3 is CSVVSGGDYGYTF. The CDR3 nucleotides read TGCAGCGTTGTTAGCGGGGGCGACTATGGCTACACCTTC.

This chain links TRBV27 with TRBJ2-1; TRBD2 might be the D (6 bases). CDR3 size: 12 residues. The V gene lost 4 bases and the J gene lost 5 bases, with 6 bases spanning the gap. From germline, CDR1 is MNHEY and CDR2 SMNVEV (reference sequence). The CDR3 nucleotides are TGTGCCAGCAGTTCGGGGGACAATGAGCAGTTCTTC. Residues: CASSSGDNEQFF.

The chain joins TRBV5-4 to TRBJ1-1; no firm D call. CDR1 SGHNT and CDR2 YYREEE come from the germline V gene (reference sequence). Trimming removed 0 bases from V and 5 bases from J, with 8 bases in between. This CDR3 is 13 amino acids long. The CDR3 DNA sequence: TGTGCCAGCAGCTTGGAGAGCCGAACTGAAGCTTTCTTT. Protein product: CASSLESRTEAFF.

The chain has TRBV7-9 and TRBJ2-5; D assignment may be TRBD1 or TRBD2 (5 bases each). The V end was cut by 4 bases, the J end by 5 bases, with 20 bases between. Germline V gene sequence: CDR1 SEHNR, CDR2 FQNEAQ (reference sequence). The CDR3 has 16 amino acids. The CDR3: CASSSPDTQRRETQYF. Written as DNA, the CDR3 is TGTGCCAGCAGCTCCCCGGACACTCAGCGGCGTGAGACCCAGTACTTC.

The rearrangement joins TRBV28 to TRBJ2-1, with 13 bases aligning to TRBD2. This CDR3 is 17 amino acids long. Germline-derived CDR1 and CDR2 are MDHEN and SYDVKM. V dropped 10 bases and J dropped 6; count of bases not matched to a gene: 15. The chain's CDR3 is CATRTSGGLVKSNEQFF. The CDR3 DNA reads TGTGCCACCCGGACTAGCGGGGGCCTGGTAAAGTCCAATGAGCAGTTCTTC.

The J gene is TRBJ2-1, the V gene TRBV5-1; D is ambiguous. The CDR3 is 14 residues long. The V gene lost 0 bases and the J gene lost 3 bases, with 7 bases spanning the gap. Per germline, CDR1 SGHRS and CDR2 YFSETQ. Here the CDR3 DNA reads TGCGCCAGCAGCTTGGAACAGTTCTACAATGAGCAGTTCTTC. Translation gives CASSLEQFYNEQFF.

J is TRBJ1-1 and V is TRBV9; D unresolved. The CDR3 length is 15 residues. CDR1 and CDR2 from the germline V gene are SGDLS and YYNGEE. V lost 2 bases to trimming and J lost 1 base, with 12 bases between them. The CDR3 is CASSVTSSANTEAFF. CDR3 bases: TGTGCCAGCAGCGTGACGTCATCAGCGAACACTGAAGCTTTCTTT.

On this clone itself: A junction boundary mismatches the germline segment, possibly from a read error. V usage is TRBV10-3 and J usage is TRBJ2-5; D is ambiguous. Gene TRBJ2-7 matches the end of the DNA better, so the J call may be wrong. The CDR3 runs to 13 residues. The germline V gene encodes CDR1 ENHRY and CDR2 SYGVKD. In DNA form, the CDR3 reads TGTGCCAGCAGTTACGGAGACCTCTACGAGCAGTACTTC. Translated, it gives CASSYGDLYEQYF.

The genes are TRBV4-2 and TRBJ1-6; no clear D gene. Trimming pared 3 bases from V and 8 bases from J, leaving 14 bases between. The CDR3 covers 15 residues. Germline V gene data show CDR1 as LGHNA and CDR2 as YNFKEQ. CDR3 protein: CASSQNPRSYSPLHF. CDR3 DNA: TGTGCCAGCAGCCAGAACCCTCGGAGCTATTCACCCCTCCACTTT.

The rearrangement joins TRBV18 to TRBJ2-2, with TRBD1 identical over 10 bases. There are 15 residues in the CDR3. With V trimmed by 9 bases and J by 7 bases, 11 bases remained unmatched. Germline V CDR1 and CDR2: KGHSH, LQKENI. DNA for the CDR3: TGTGCCAGTAGGCTGACAGGGGGCAACCTCGGGGAGCTGTTTTTT. As protein: CASRLTGGNLGELFF. Complete variable domain (other parts from reference TRBV18 and TRBJ2-2): NAGVMQNPRHLVRRRGQEARLRCSPMKGHSHVYWYRQLPEEGLKFMVYLQKENIIDESGMPKERFSAEFPKEGPSILRIQQVVRGDSAAYFCASRLTGGNLGELFFGEGSRLTVL.

The V gene is TRBV6-5, the J gene TRBJ2-7; D call uncertain. V gave up 8 bases and J gave up 5 bases, with 13 bases separating them. This CDR3 is built from 12 residues. From germline, CDR1 is MNHEY and CDR2 SVGAGI. The DNA for the CDR3 is TGTGCCAGCCTAACGAAGGGTCACGAGCAGTACTTC. Protein sequence: CASLTKGHEQYF.